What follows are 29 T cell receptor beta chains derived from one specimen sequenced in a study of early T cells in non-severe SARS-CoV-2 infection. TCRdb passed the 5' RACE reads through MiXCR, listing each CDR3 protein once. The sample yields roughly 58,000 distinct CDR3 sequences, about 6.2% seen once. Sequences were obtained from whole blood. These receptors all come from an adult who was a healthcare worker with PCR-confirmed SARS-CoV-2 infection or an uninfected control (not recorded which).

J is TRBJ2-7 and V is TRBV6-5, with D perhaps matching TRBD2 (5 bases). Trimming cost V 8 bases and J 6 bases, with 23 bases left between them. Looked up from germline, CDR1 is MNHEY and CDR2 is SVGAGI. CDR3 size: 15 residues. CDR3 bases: TGTGCCAGCTGGCCTAACCGGGAAAGGGCGGGCGAGCAGTACTTC. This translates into CASWPNRERAGEQYF.

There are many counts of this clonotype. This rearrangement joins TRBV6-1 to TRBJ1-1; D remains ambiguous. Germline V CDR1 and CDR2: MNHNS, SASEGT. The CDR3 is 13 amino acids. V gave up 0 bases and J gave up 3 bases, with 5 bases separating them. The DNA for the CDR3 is TGTGCCAGCAGTGAAGCTGGCGACACTGAAGCTTTCTTT. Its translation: CASSEAGDTEAFF.

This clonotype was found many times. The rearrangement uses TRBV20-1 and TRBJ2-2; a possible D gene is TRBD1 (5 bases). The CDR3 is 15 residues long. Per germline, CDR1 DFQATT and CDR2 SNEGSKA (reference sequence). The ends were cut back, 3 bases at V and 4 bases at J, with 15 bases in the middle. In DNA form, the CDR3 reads TGCAGTGCTAGTGGCAGGGCCCAAGGCACCGGGGAGCTGTTTTTT. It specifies CSASGRAQGTGELFF.

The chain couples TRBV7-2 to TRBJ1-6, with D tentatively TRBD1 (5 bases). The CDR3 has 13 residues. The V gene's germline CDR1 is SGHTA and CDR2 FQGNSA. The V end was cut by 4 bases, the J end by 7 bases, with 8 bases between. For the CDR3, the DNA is TGTGCCAGCAGCTCTAACAGGAATTCACCCCTCCACTTT. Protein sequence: CASSSNRNSPLHF.

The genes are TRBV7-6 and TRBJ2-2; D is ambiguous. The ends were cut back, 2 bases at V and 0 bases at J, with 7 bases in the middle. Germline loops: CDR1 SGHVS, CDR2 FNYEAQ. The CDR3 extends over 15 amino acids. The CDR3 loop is CASSLYNPNTGELFF. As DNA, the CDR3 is TGTGCCAGCAGCTTATATAACCCGAACACCGGGGAGCTGTTTTTT.

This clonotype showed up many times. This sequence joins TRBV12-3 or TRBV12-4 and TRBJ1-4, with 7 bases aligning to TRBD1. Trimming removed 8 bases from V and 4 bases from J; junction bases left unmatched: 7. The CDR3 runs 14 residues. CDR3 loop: CASHIRDSNEKLFF. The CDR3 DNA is TGTGCCAGCCACATCCGGGACAGTAATGAAAAACTGTTTTTT.

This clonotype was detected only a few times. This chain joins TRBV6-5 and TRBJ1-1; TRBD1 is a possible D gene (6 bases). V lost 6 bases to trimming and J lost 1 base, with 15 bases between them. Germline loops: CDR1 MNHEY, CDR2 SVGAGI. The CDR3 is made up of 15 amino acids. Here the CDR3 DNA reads TGTGCCAGCAGCCACAGGGTAAATTCGAACACTGAAGCTTTCTTT. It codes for CASSHRVNSNTEAFF.

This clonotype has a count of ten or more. CDR3 amino acids: CASSSLAPPGEQFF. The CDR3 region has the DNA TGTGCCAGCAGTTCCCTCGCTCCCCCGGGTGAGCAGTTCTTC. The J gene is TRBJ2-1, the V gene TRBV6-2 or TRBV6-3; D unresolved. The CDR3 totals 14 residues. In germline, CDR1 is MNHEY, CDR2 SVGEGT. Between the trimmed V and J ends, which lost 4 bases and 9 bases, there was a span of 16 bases.

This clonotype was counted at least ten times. The CDR3 DNA follows: TGCAGTGCTAGAGATCTGAGGGGAACGCAGCGGTGGACTGAAGCTTTCTTT. The encoded protein is CSARDLRGTQRWTEAFF. The gene calls are TRBV20-1 and TRBJ1-1, with D maybe TRBD1 (5 bases). The V gene lost 0 bases and the J gene lost 5 bases, with 22 bases spanning the gap. CDR1 and CDR2 (germline): DFQATT, SNEGSKA (reference sequence). CDR3 length equals 17 residues.

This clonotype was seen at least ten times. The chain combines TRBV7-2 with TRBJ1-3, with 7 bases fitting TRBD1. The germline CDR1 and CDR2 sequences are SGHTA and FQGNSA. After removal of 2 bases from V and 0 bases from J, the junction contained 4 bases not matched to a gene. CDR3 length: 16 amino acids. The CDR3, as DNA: TGTGCCAGCAGCTTACAGACAGGGAACTCTGGAAACACCATATATTTT. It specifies CASSLQTGNSGNTIYF. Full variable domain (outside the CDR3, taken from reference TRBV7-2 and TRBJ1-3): GAGVSQSPSNKVTEKGKDVELRCDPISGHTALYWYRQSLGQGLEFLIYFQGNSAPDKSGLPSDRFSAERTGGSVSTLTIQRTQQEDSAVYLCASSLQTGNSGNTIYFGEGSWLTVV.

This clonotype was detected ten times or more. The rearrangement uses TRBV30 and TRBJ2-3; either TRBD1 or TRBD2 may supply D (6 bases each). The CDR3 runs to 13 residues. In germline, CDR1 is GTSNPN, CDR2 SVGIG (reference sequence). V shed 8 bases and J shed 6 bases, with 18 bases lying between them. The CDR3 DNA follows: TGTGCCCGACATAGGGGGGCAGGGGATACGCAGTATTTT. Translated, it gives CARHRGAGDTQYF.

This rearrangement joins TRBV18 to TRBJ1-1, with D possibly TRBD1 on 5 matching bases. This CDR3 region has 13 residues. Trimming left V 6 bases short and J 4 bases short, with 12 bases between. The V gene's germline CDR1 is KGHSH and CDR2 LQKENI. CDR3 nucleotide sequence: TGTGCCAGCTCCGCGACAGAGGGCACTGAAGCTTTCTTT. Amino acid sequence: CASSATEGTEAFF.

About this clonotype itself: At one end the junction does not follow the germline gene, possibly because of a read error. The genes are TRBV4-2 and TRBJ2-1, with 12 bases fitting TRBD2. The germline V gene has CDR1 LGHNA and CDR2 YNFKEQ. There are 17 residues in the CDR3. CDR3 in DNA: TGTGTCAGCAGCCACGCAGGCCTAGCGGGGGGGCAGAATGAGCAGTTCTTC. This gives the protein CVSSHAGLAGGQNEQFF.

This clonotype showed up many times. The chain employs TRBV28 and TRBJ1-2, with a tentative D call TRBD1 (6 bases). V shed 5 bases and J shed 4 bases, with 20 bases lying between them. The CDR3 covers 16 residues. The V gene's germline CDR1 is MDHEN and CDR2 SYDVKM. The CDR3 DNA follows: TGTGCCAGCAGTGCCCCACAGGGAAAGGGTCTCTATGGCTACACCTTC. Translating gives CASSAPQGKGLYGYTF.

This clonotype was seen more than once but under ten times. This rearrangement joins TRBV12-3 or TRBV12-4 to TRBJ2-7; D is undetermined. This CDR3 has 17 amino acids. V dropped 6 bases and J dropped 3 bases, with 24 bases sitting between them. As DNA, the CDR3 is TGTGCCAGCAGCCCATACGAGCAAAGGATTCCCCACTACGAGCAGTACTTC. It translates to CASSPYEQRIPHYEQYF.

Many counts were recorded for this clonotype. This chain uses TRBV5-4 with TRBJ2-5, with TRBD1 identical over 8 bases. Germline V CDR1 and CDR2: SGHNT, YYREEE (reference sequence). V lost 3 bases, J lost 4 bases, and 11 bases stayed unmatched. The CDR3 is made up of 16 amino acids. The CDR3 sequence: CASSSLNRGSLETQYF. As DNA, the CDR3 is TGTGCCAGCAGCTCTTTAAACAGGGGGTCTTTAGAGACCCAGTACTTC. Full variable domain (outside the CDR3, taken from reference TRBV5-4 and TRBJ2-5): ETGVTQSPTHLIKTRGQQVTLRCSSQSGHNTVSWYQQALGQGPQFIFQYYREEENGRGNFPPRFSGLQFPNYSSELNVNALELDDSALYLCASSSLNRGSLETQYFGPGTRLLVL.

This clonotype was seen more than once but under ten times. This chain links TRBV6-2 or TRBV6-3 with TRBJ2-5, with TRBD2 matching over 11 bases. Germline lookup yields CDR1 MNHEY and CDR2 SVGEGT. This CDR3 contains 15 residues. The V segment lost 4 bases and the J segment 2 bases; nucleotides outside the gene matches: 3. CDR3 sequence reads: CASSWGLAVQETQYF. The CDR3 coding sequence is TGTGCCAGCAGTTGGGGACTAGCGGTACAAGAGACCCAGTACTTC.

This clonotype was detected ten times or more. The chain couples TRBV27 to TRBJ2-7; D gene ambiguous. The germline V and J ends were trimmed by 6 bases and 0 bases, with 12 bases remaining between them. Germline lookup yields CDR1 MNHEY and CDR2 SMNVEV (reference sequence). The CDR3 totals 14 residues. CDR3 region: CASRLYDSSYEQYF. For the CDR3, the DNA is TGTGCCAGCAGACTTTACGATAGCTCCTACGAGCAGTACTTC.

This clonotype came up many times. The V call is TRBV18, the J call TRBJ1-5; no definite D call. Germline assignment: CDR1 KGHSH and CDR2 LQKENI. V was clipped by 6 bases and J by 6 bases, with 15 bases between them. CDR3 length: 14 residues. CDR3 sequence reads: CASSPTGSGQPQHF. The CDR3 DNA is TGTGCCAGCTCGCCTACGGGGTCAGGTCAGCCCCAGCATTTT.

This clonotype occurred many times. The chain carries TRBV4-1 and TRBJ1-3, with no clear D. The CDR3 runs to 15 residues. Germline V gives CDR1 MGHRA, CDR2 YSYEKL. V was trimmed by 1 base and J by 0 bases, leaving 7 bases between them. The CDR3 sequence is CASSQAAVSGNTIYF. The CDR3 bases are TGCGCCAGCAGCCAAGCGGCAGTCTCTGGAAACACCATATATTTT.

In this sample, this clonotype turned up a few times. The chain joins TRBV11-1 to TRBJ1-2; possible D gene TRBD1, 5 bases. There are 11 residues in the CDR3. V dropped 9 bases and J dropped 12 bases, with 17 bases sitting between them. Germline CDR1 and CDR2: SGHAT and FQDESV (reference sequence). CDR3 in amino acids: CASHGEGRHTF. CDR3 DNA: TGTGCCAGTCACGGGGAGGGGCGACACACCTTC.

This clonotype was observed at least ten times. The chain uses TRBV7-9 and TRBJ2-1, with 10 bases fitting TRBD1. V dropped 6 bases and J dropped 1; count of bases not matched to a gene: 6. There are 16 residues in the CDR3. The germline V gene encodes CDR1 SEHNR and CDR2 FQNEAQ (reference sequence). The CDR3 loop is CASSRTGGISYNEQFF. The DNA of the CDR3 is TGTGCCAGCAGTCGGACAGGGGGTATATCCTACAATGAGCAGTTCTTC.

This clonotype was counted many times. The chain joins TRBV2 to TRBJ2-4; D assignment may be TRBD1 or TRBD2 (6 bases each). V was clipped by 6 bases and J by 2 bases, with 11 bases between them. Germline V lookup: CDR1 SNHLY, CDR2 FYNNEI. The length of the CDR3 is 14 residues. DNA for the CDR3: TGTGCCAGCAGGGGGGGCGAAACCAAAAACATTCAGTACTTC. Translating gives CASRGGETKNIQYF.

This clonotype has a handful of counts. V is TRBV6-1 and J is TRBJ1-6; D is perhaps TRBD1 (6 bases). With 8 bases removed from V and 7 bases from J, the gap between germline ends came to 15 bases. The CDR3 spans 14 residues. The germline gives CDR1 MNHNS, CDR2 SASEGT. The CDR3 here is CASRWDNLNSPLHF. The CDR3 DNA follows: TGTGCCAGCCGTTGGGACAACTTAAATTCACCCCTCCACTTT.

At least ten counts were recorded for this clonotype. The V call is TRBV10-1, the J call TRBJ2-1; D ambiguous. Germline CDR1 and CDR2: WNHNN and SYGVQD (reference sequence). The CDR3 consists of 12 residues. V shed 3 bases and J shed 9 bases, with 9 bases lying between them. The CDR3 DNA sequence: TGCGCCAGCAGTGACCACGGTGTTGAGCAGTTCTTC. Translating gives CASSDHGVEQFF.

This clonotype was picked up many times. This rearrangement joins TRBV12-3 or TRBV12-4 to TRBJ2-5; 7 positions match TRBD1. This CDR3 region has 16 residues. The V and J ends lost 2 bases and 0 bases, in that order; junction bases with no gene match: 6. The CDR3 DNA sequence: TGTGCCAGCAGTTTAACCACCAGGGGGAACCAAGAGACCCAGTACTTC. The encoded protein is CASSLTTRGNQETQYF.

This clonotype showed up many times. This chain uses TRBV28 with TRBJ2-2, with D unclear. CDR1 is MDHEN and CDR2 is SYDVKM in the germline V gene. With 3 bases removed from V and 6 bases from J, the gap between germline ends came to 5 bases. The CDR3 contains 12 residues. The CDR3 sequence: CASSFAPGELFF. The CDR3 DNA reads TGTGCCAGCAGTTTTGCTCCCGGGGAGCTGTTTTTT.

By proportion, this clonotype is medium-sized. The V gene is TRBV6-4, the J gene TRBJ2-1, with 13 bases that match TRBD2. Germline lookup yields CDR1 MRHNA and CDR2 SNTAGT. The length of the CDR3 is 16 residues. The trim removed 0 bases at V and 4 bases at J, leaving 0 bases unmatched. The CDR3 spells CASSDSGLAGYNEQFF. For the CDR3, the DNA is TGTGCCAGCAGTGACTCGGGACTAGCGGGGTACAATGAGCAGTTCTTC.

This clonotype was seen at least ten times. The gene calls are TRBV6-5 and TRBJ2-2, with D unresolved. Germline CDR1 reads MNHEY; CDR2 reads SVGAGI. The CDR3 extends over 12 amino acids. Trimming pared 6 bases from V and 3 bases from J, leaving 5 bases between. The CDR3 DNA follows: TGTGCCAGCAGGAAAGACACCGGGGAGCTGTTTTTT. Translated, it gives CASRKDTGELFF.